A single sample gave rise to the 18 T cell receptor beta chains below, sequenced in a study of cytomegalovirus exposure and HLA in healthy donors. The PCR had 60 Vbeta and 13 Jbeta primers. The data were produced by immunoSEQ multiplex PCR, yet TCRdb's version contains in-frame clones alone and is incomplete. The repertoire table contains 150,000 to 200,000 clones. Sequencing input: PBMCs. Every receptor here comes from a woman aged 60 to 75 in good health and CMV-seronegative.

The chain has TRBV4-2 and TRBJ2-1, with TRBD2 identical over 7 bases. V shed 4 bases and J 0 bases; nucleotides not matched to a gene: 12. Per germline, CDR1 LGHNA and CDR2 YNFKEQ. The length of the CDR3 is 18 residues. In DNA, the CDR3 is TGTGCCAGCAGCCCTCGACCCGTTGGCGGGAGCTCCTACAATGAGCAGTTCTTC. It encodes CASSPRPVGGSSYNEQFF.

The chain carries TRBV6-5 and TRBJ2-7; 10 bases align to TRBD1. This CDR3 contains 15 residues. The germline V gene encodes CDR1 MNHEY and CDR2 SVGAGI. J was trimmed by 7 bases and V by 5 bases; bases with no gene match: 11. The chain's CDR3 is CASSNKPGQGKEQYF. CDR3 nucleotides: TGTGCCAGCAGTAACAAACCGGGACAGGGGAAGGAGCAGTACTTC.

The chain recombines TRBV2 with TRBJ1-5; D not resolved. In germline, CDR1 is SNHLY, CDR2 FYNNEI. Trimming took 4 bases from V and 2 from J, leaving 9 bases between them. This CDR3 region has 14 residues. The CDR3: CASSVESGNQPQHF. The CDR3 DNA reads as TGTGCCAGCAGTGTGGAGTCAGGCAATCAGCCCCAGCATTTT. The full variable domain, rest sourced from reference TRBV2 and TRBJ1-5, is EPEVTQTPSHQVTQMGQEVILRCVPISNHLYFYWYRQILGQKVEFLVSFYNNEISEKSEIFDDQFSVERPDGSNFTLKIRSTKLEDSAMYFCASSVESGNQPQHFGDGTRLSIL.

This rearrangement joins TRBV19 to TRBJ1-1, with D perhaps TRBD1 (5 bases). CDR1 LNHDA and CDR2 SQIVND come from the germline V gene (reference sequence). The CDR3 runs 14 residues. The V gene lost 6 bases and the J gene lost 1 base, with 12 bases spanning the gap. The chain's CDR3 is CASSAGVPNTEAFF. DNA of the CDR3: TGTGCCAGTAGCGCGGGGGTCCCGAACACTGAAGCTTTCTTT.

The V and J genes are TRBV18 and TRBJ1-2; TRBD1 matches 7 bases. Germline CDR1 and CDR2: KGHSH and LQKENI. The CDR3 is made up of 19 amino acids. V gave up 4 bases and J gave up 6 bases; unmatched junction bases: 23. The CDR3 nucleotides read TGTGCCAGCTCACTCAAGCTTGAATCCCAGGGGGTATTCCTAAATGGCTACACCTTC. Translated, it gives CASSLKLESQGVFLNGYTF.

The chain links TRBV6-1 to TRBJ2-7, with D perhaps matching TRBD2 (6 bases). Germline values: CDR1 MNHNS, CDR2 SASEGT. This CDR3 spans 14 amino acids. The V end was cut by 6 bases, the J end by 0 bases, with 12 bases between. CDR3: CASRALGGSYEQYF. In nucleotides, the CDR3 is TGTGCCAGCAGAGCTTTGGGGGGCTCCTACGAGCAGTACTTC.

The J gene is TRBJ2-5, the V gene TRBV5-4; the D gene is possibly TRBD1 (8 bases). Trimming cost V 3 bases and J 5 bases, with 14 bases left between them. There are 14 residues in the CDR3. The germline V gene encodes CDR1 SGHNT and CDR2 YYREEE (reference sequence). The CDR3 DNA reads as TGTGCCAGCAGCTCCTTACAGGGGGGGGAGACCCAGTACTTC. This encodes CASSSLQGGETQYF.

This chain uses TRBV5-6 with TRBJ1-1, with D possibly being TRBD1 (5 bases). CDR3 length: 15 residues. Germline lookup yields CDR1 SGHDT and CDR2 YYEEEE. Trimming stripped 6 bases from V and 5 bases from J, with 20 bases between. The DNA for the CDR3 is TGTGCCAGCACCAAGGGTGGGGGGGGTCGGACTGAAGCTTTCTTT. This translates into CASTKGGGGRTEAFF.

The chain joins TRBV6-6 to TRBJ2-7; perhaps TRBD2 as D (6 bases). Trimming took off 2 bases at V and 1 base at J, with 12 bases between the two ends. The CDR3 is 15 amino acids. Germline-derived CDR1 and CDR2 are MNHNY and SVGAGI (reference sequence). The CDR3 is CASSYSGPGSYEQYF. The DNA of the CDR3 is TGTGCCAGCAGTTACAGCGGGCCAGGGTCCTACGAGCAGTACTTC.

The chain combines TRBV7-3 with TRBJ2-1; D is uncertain. CDR1 and CDR2 from the germline V gene are SGHTA and FQGTGA. The V gene lost 5 bases and the J gene lost 0 bases, with 14 bases spanning the gap. This CDR3 is built from 16 residues. This chain's CDR3 is CASSDPSRSSYNEQFF. As DNA, the CDR3 is TGTGCCAGCAGCGATCCCTCGCGGAGCTCCTACAATGAGCAGTTCTTC. Full variable domain (remainder filled in from reference TRBV7-3 and TRBJ2-1): GAGVSQTPSNKVTEKGKYVELRCDPISGHTALYWYRQSLGQGPEFLIYFQGTGAADDSGLPNDRFFAVRPEGSVSTLKIQRTERGDSAVYLCASSDPSRSSYNEQFFGPGTRLTVL.

CDR3 sequence: CAISGAGGSYEQYF. The CDR3 DNA follows: TGTGCCATCAGTGGGGCCGGGGGGTCCTACGAGCAGTACTTC. The chain is built from TRBV10-3 and TRBJ2-7; 7 positions agree with TRBD2. Germline CDR1 and CDR2: ENHRY and SYGVKD. The CDR3 covers 14 residues. The junction had 4 bases not matched to a gene; V was cut back by 4 bases and J by 1 base.

The V call is TRBV5-1, the J call TRBJ2-3; TRBD1 is a possible D gene (6 bases). CDR3 length equals 14 residues. Germline loops: CDR1 SGHRS, CDR2 YFSETQ. The V gene lost 3 bases and the J gene lost 5 bases, with 13 bases spanning the gap. CDR3 sequence (DNA): TGCGCCAGCAGCTCCATTGAGGGGGAAGATACGCAGTATTTT. Translating it yields CASSSIEGEDTQYF.

The chain has TRBV4-1 and TRBJ1-4; D is possibly TRBD1 (6 bases). V shed 0 bases and J shed 13 bases, with 18 bases lying between them. CDR3 length: 15 amino acids. Germline CDR1 and CDR2: MGHRA and YSYEKL. The CDR3 loop is CASSQDPDSRGGLFF. Written as DNA, the CDR3 is TGCGCCAGCAGCCAAGACCCTGACAGCCGAGGGGGACTGTTTTTT.

J is TRBJ1-1 and V is TRBV7-3; 9 bases agree with TRBD1. The CDR3 is made up of 16 amino acids. With V trimmed by 6 bases and J by 1 base, 9 bases remained unmatched. Germline CDR1 is SGHTA and CDR2 is FQGTGA. CDR3 sequence reads: CASRGQGLQWNTEAFF. CDR3 coding DNA: TGTGCCAGCAGGGGACAGGGACTTCAATGGAACACTGAAGCTTTCTTT.

The chain is built from TRBV2 and TRBJ2-7; maybe TRBD1 (6 bases). Trimming left V 4 bases short and J 2 bases short, with 9 bases between. CDR1 is SNHLY and CDR2 is FYNNEI in the germline V gene. The CDR3 extends over 13 amino acids. CDR3 amino acids: CASSGTAPYEQYF. CDR3 nucleotide sequence: TGTGCCAGCAGTGGGACAGCACCCTACGAGCAGTACTTC.

V is TRBV6-5 and J is TRBJ2-1, with D possibly matching TRBD2 (6 bases). CDR3 length equals 14 residues. The V gene's germline CDR1 is MNHEY and CDR2 SVGAGI. V dropped 5 bases and J dropped 4 bases, with 12 bases sitting between them. The CDR3 is CASSLVGGYNEQFF. CDR3 DNA: TGTGCCAGCAGTCTGGTGGGGGGATACAATGAGCAGTTCTTC.

The V gene is TRBV10-1, the J gene TRBJ2-3; 7 nucleotides line up with TRBD2. The trim removed 5 bases at V and 0 bases at J, leaving 11 bases unmatched. This CDR3 comprises 17 residues. Looked up from germline, CDR1 is WNHNN and CDR2 is SYGVQD (reference sequence). The CDR3 sequence: CASSTNTKRGSTDTQYF. The DNA for the CDR3 is TGCGCCAGCAGTACTAATACAAAGCGGGGTAGCACAGATACGCAGTATTTT.

V and J are TRBV7-3 and TRBJ1-3; TRBD1 aligns across 10 bases. Germline CDR1 and CDR2: SGHTA and FQGTGA. V was pared by 3 bases and J by 1 base, with 12 bases of the junction left unmatched. CDR3 length: 19 residues. CDR3 region: CASSLRQGALRTSGNTIYF. The CDR3, as DNA: TGTGCCAGCAGCTTGCGACAGGGGGCTCTCCGGACGTCTGGAAACACCATATATTTT.